These 17 T cell receptor beta chains share one sample of origin, sequenced in a study of CD8+CD57+ T cells in acquired aplastic anemia. It was genomic DNA that served as the template for profiling TCR beta VDJ and CDR3. TCRdb reanalysed the reads using MiXCR and keeps one entry per CDR3 protein. This table holds some 48,000 distinct CDR3 sequences, about two thirds found once. Sequenced input: sorted CD4+, CD8+, or CD8+CD57+ T cells (not recorded which) from PBMCs. The receptors derive from a human donor in good health, serving as a control.

This rearrangement joins TRBV20-1 to TRBJ1-1; D is unclear. This CDR3 is built from 15 residues. V shed 1 base and J shed 3 bases, with 15 bases lying between them. Germline CDR1 and CDR2: DFQATT and SNEGSKA (reference sequence). The CDR3 DNA sequence: TGCAGTGCTAGAGGACCTGACGGGGTGGACACTGAAGCTTTCTTT. Its translation: CSARGPDGVDTEAFF.

The chain uses TRBV2 and TRBJ1-5; 7 nucleotides line up with TRBD1. V lost 7 bases and J lost 6; bases outside the gene matches: 6. CDR1 is SNHLY and CDR2 is FYNNEI in the germline V gene. The CDR3 sequence is 13 residues long. For the CDR3, the DNA is TGTGCCAGCAATTCACAGGGGACTCAGCCCCAGCATTTT. This codes for CASNSQGTQPQHF.

Concerning this clonotype itself: This clone may be a read error of a much larger clone one base away. This sequence joins TRBV2 and TRBJ2-3; D unclear. V was cut by 6 bases and J by 6 bases, with 13 bases left in between. The length of the CDR3 is 13 residues. CDR1 and CDR2 (germline): SNHLY, FYNNEI. The CDR3, as DNA: TGTGCCAGCAGGTGGAGCGAGCAGGATACGCAGTATTTT. It translates to CASRWSEQDTQYF.

There are many counts of this clonotype. The chain has TRBV7-9 and TRBJ2-1, with TRBD2 identical over 8 bases. From germline, CDR1 is SEHNR and CDR2 FQNEAQ (reference sequence). The CDR3 spans 15 residues. With V trimmed by 5 bases and J by 9 bases, 12 bases remained unmatched. Here the CDR3 DNA reads TGTGCCAGCAGCCTCCGGGAGGGAGGGGCAATTGAGCAGTTCTTC. Translated, it gives CASSLREGGAIEQFF.

The CDR3 loop is CASSGGAGGLRNTIYF. In DNA, the CDR3 is TGCGCCAGCAGTGGAGGGGCCGGAGGACTCCGAAACACCATATATTTT. The V call is TRBV10-1, the J call TRBJ1-3, with D possibly TRBD1 on 5 matching bases. Germline V gene data show CDR1 as WNHNN and CDR2 as SYGVQD (reference sequence). V was cut by 4 bases and J by 5 bases, with 18 bases left in between. The CDR3 consists of 16 residues.

The chain is built from TRBV19 and TRBJ2-3; 9 bases match TRBD2. J gave up 6 bases and V 3 bases, and 4 bases lay outside the gene matches. The CDR3 length is 14 residues. Germline V gives CDR1 LNHDA, CDR2 SQIVND (reference sequence). The CDR3 sequence: CASSIRTSVDTQYF. DNA of the CDR3: TGTGCCAGTAGTATCCGGACTAGCGTGGATACGCAGTATTTT. The full variable domain, its missing parts supplied by reference TRBV19 and TRBJ2-3, is DGGITQSPKYLFRKEGQNVTLSCEQNLNHDAMYWYRQDPGQGLRLIYYSQIVNDFQKGDIAEGYSVSREKKESFPLTVTSAQKNPTAFYLCASSIRTSVDTQYFGPGTRLTVL.

The table lists this clonotype with a few counts. The chain has TRBV10-2 and TRBJ2-7; D is undetermined. Germline V gives CDR1 WSHSY, CDR2 SAAADI. This CDR3 is built from 13 residues. V dropped 6 bases and J dropped 0 bases, with 9 bases sitting between them. The CDR3 loop reads CASRALSSYEQYF. The CDR3 bases are TGCGCCAGCAGGGCCCTGAGCTCCTACGAGCAGTACTTC.

In this sample, this clonotype turned up a few times. V usage is TRBV29-1 and J usage is TRBJ2-5, with TRBD2 identical over 7 bases. CDR3 length: 15 residues. The germline V gene encodes CDR1 SQVTM and CDR2 ANQGSEA. With 3 bases clipped from V and 7 bases from J, the junction kept 14 bases outside the gene matches. The CDR3 sequence: CSVDRGDSGYGTQYF. The CDR3 DNA reads TGCAGCGTTGACCGAGGGGATAGCGGGTATGGGACCCAGTACTTC.

This clonotype was counted only a few times. This chain links TRBV7-9 with TRBJ1-6; D not resolved. CDR1 SEHNR and CDR2 FQNEAQ come from the germline V gene (reference sequence). Trimming pared 4 bases from V and 8 bases from J, leaving 9 bases between. There are 13 residues in the CDR3. In nucleotides, the CDR3 is TGTGCCAGCAGCTACTCTGGTGATTCACCCCTCCACTTT. This sequence encodes CASSYSGDSPLHF.

This chain connects TRBV20-1 to TRBJ2-5, with TRBD1 matching over 9 bases. CDR1 is DFQATT and CDR2 is SNEGSKA in the germline V gene (reference sequence). The ends lost 6 bases at V and 5 bases at J; junction bases unmatched: 4. This CDR3 contains 12 residues. The CDR3 DNA sequence: TGCAGTGCGCGGACAGGGGTGGAGACCCAGTACTTC. Its translation: CSARTGVETQYF.

The chain is built from TRBV5-1 and TRBJ2-1; D not certain. This CDR3 region has 13 residues. V was pared by 2 bases and J by 6 bases, with 9 bases between. Germline values: CDR1 SGHRS, CDR2 YFSETQ. This CDR3 is CASSFGEGNEQFF. CDR3 DNA sequence: TGCGCCAGCAGCTTCGGCGAAGGCAATGAGCAGTTCTTC.

This clonotype is categorized as medium-sized. The chain uses TRBV10-2 and TRBJ2-3; the D is unclear. Germline assignment: CDR1 WSHSY and CDR2 SAAADI. V was pared by 0 bases and J by 0 bases, with 10 bases between. The CDR3 consists of 16 residues. CDR3 in amino acids: CASSESWRTSTDTQYF. The CDR3 DNA follows: TGCGCCAGCAGTGAGTCGTGGCGGACCAGCACAGATACGCAGTATTTT.

The CDR3 loop reads CASSSGAAQFF. The DNA of the CDR3 is TGTGCCAGCAGCTCCGGGGCTGCGCAGTTCTTC. This rearrangement joins TRBV7-9 to TRBJ2-1, with D possibly called TRBD1 or TRBD2 (5 bases each). This CDR3 contains 11 residues. Germline CDR1 SEHNR, CDR2 FQNEAQ (reference sequence). V lost 4 bases and J 12 bases, leaving 10 bases between the germline ends.

The chain couples TRBV2 to TRBJ1-2; TRBD1 might be the D (5 bases). In germline, CDR1 is SNHLY, CDR2 FYNNEI. The CDR3 consists of 15 residues. V gave up 0 bases and J gave up 4 bases, with 12 bases separating them. The CDR3 nucleotides are TGTGCCAGCAGTGAAGCTGGGGACCCAACCTATGGCTACACCTTC. This sequence encodes CASSEAGDPTYGYTF.

Concerning this clonotype itself: A read error may produce the germline difference seen at one junction end. This chain joins TRBV24-1 and TRBJ2-5; a weak D match, TRBD2 (7 bases). CDR3 length: 15 residues. From germline, CDR1 is KGHDR and CDR2 SFDVKD. CDR3 DNA sequence: TGTGCCAGCAGTTCCCGGGACAAGCGGGGCGAGACCCAGTACTTC. Translation gives CASSSRDKRGETQYF.

The V gene is TRBV7-6, the J gene TRBJ2-3; D is undetermined. Trimming took off 5 bases at V and 1 base at J, with 7 bases between the two ends. The CDR3 spans 13 residues. CDR1 SGHVS and CDR2 FNYEAQ come from the germline V gene. DNA for the CDR3: TGTGCCAGCAGCATCGGGCGCACAGATACGCAGTATTTT. This encodes CASSIGRTDTQYF.

This clonotype has more than one count but fewer than ten. This chain uses TRBV2 with TRBJ1-6; no firm D call. Looked up from germline, CDR1 is SNHLY and CDR2 is FYNNEI. This CDR3 has 13 residues. Trimming took off 4 bases at V and 9 bases at J, with 10 bases between the two ends. In DNA form, the CDR3 reads TGTGCCAGCAGTGTGGGTGAGGGTTCACCCCTCCACTTT. Residues: CASSVGEGSPLHF.